This T cell receptor beta chain was sequenced during a study of identical twins. Comment on this clonotype: Its antigen is not identified.

Findings and caveats of the study: While abundant cord blood beta clonotypes carried fewer insertions, memory repertoires showed no such pattern.

Germline CDR1 SEHNR, CDR2 FQNEAQ (reference sequence). The junction had 1 base not matched to a gene; V was cut back by 5 bases and J by 7 bases. The length of the CDR3 is 11 residues. With template switching, a universal primer site was added, and the cDNA carried unique molecular identifiers. Each CDR3 protein is one row after TCRdb ran MiXCR on the 5' RACE reads. The repertoire holds 570,000 or so distinct CDR3 sequences, with roughly 9.5% as singletons. These data were likewise used in another study, on yellow fever vaccine responses in identical twins.

The TCR comes from a woman aged 18 to 35 in good health. The sample comprised PBMCs. The chain employs TRBV7-9 and TRBJ1-2; 7 nucleotides agree with TRBD1. The DNA for the CDR3 is TGTGCCAGCAGCCGGACAGGTGGCTACACCTTC. It codes for CASSRTGGYTF. Full variable domain (outside the CDR3, taken from reference TRBV7-9 and TRBJ1-2): DTGVSQNPRHKITKRGQNVTFRCDPISEHNRLYWYRQTLGQGPEFLTYFQNEAQLEKSRLLSDRFSAERPKGSFSTLEIQRTEQGDSAMYLCASSRTGGYTFGSGTRLTVV.